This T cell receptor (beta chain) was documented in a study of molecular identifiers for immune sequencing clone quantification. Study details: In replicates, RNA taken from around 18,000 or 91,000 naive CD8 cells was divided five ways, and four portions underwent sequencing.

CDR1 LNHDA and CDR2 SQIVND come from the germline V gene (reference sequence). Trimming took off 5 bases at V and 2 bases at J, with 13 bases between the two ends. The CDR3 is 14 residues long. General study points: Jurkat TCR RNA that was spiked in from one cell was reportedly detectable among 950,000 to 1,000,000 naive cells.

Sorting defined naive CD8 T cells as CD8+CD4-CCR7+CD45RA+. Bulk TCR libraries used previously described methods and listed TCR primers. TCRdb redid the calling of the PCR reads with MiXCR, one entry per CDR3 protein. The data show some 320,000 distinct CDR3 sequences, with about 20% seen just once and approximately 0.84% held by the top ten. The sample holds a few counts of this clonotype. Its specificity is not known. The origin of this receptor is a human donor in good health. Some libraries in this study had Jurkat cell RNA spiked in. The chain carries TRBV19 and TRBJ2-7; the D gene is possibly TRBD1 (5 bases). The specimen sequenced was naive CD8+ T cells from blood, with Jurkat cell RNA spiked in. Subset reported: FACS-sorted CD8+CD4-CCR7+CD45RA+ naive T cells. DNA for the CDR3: TGTGCCAGTAGTGTACGGACACGAACCTACGAGCAGTACTTC. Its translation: CASSVRTRTYEQYF.